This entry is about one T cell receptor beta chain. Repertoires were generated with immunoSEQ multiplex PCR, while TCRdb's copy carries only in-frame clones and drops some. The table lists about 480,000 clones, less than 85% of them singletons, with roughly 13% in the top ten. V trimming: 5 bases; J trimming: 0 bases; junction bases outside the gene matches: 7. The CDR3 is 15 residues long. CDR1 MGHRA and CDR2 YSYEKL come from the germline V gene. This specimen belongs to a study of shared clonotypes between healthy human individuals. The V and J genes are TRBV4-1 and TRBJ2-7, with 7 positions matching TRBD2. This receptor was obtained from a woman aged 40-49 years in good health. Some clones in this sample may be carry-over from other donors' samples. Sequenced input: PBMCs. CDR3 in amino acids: CASSLRLAASYEQYF. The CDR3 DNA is TGCGCCAGCAGCTTGAGGCTAGCGGCCTCCTACGAGCAGTACTTC.